Listed here are 30 T cell receptor beta chains from one sample, sequenced in a study of blood T cells in healthy people across ages. Together with a sample-barcoded 5' primer, a J-beta primer mix was included in a second PCR lasting roughly 6 to 12 cycles. From the 5' RACE reads, TCRdb called clonotypes with MiXCR, one entry per CDR3 protein. Of 650,000 to 800,000 distinct CDR3 sequences in the sample, approximately 48% were seen once. Sequenced material: blood. The receptors here all came from a man aged 55 to 70 in good health.

The chain couples TRBV12-3 or TRBV12-4 to TRBJ2-2; D uncertain. This CDR3 is built from 17 residues. V lost 5 bases to trimming and J lost 2 bases, with 18 bases between them. The CDR3 sequence is CASSPKDIPPNTGELFF. In DNA form, the CDR3 reads TGTGCCAGCAGTCCCAAAGACATCCCCCCTAACACCGGGGAGCTGTTTTTT.

The V and J genes are TRBV9 and TRBJ2-7; TRBD2 matches 7 bases. The CDR3 spans 13 residues. The germline V gene has CDR1 SGDLS and CDR2 YYNGEE. V trimming: 1 base; J trimming: 6 bases; junction bases outside the gene matches: 4. The CDR3 sequence: CASSVTPGGEQYF. The DNA for the CDR3 is TGTGCCAGCAGCGTAACCCCGGGAGGCGAGCAGTACTTC.

The chain joins TRBV20-1 to TRBJ2-1, with 10 bases aligning to TRBD2. The CDR3 is made up of 14 amino acids. Germline-derived CDR1 and CDR2 are DFQATT and SNEGSKA (reference sequence). Germline trimming cut 5 bases from V and 4 bases from J; bases unmatched to any gene: 5. The CDR3 loop is CSAVLAGAYNEQFF. The CDR3 nucleotides are TGCAGTGCTGTGCTAGCGGGGGCATACAATGAGCAGTTCTTC.

The chain joins TRBV20-1 to TRBJ2-1; TRBD2 agrees at 11 bases. V gave up 3 bases and J gave up 4 bases; unmatched junction bases: 5. Germline V gives CDR1 DFQATT, CDR2 SNEGSKA (reference sequence). The CDR3 contains 15 residues. CDR3 amino acids: CSASWSSGRYNEQFF. The CDR3 DNA sequence: TGCAGTGCTAGTTGGTCTAGCGGGAGGTACAATGAGCAGTTCTTC.

This rearrangement joins TRBV29-1 to TRBJ2-1; TRBD2 aligns across 8 bases. After removal of 1 base from V and 2 bases from J, the junction contained 4 bases not matched to a gene. Germline V CDR1 and CDR2: SQVTM, ANQGSEA. The CDR3 spans 15 residues. CDR3: CSVEVPGGPYNEQFF. The CDR3 coding sequence is TGCAGCGTTGAAGTCCCGGGGGGGCCCTACAATGAGCAGTTCTTC.

This clonotype was seen a few times. CDR3 residues: CASSLTSLGSYGYTF. CDR3 DNA: TGTGCCAGCAGTTTAACCTCACTGGGGAGCTATGGCTACACCTTC. The genes are TRBV12-3 or TRBV12-4 and TRBJ1-2; D unclear. The CDR3 spans 15 residues. Trimming shortened V by 2 bases and J by 4 bases, and 14 bases separated the two germline ends.

The chain carries TRBV6-5 and TRBJ2-7, with 11 positions matching TRBD1. The tail of the sequence fits TRBJ2-5 better, so the J call may be wrong. Looked up from germline, CDR1 is MNHEY and CDR2 is SVGAGI. CDR3 length equals 17 residues. The chain's CDR3 is CASSYSPGQGAGETQYF. DNA for the CDR3: TGTGCCAGCAGTTACTCCCCTGGACAGGGGGCCGGGGAGACCCAGTACTTC.

This chain uses TRBV9 with TRBJ2-3, with D unresolved. Trimming took 0 bases from V and 6 from J, leaving 5 bases between them. The germline V gene has CDR1 SGDLS and CDR2 YYNGEE. There are 12 residues in the CDR3. In nucleotides, the CDR3 is TGTGCCAGCAGCGTAGATGGGGATACGCAGTATTTT. This codes for CASSVDGDTQYF.

This clonotype was found a few times. The chain recombines TRBV27 with TRBJ2-7; no firm D call. V was pared by 6 bases and J by 6 bases, with 15 bases between. The CDR3 has 13 amino acids. Germline CDR1 is MNHEY and CDR2 is SMNVEV (reference sequence). The CDR3 is CASSPTYGAEQYF. In DNA form, the CDR3 reads TGTGCCAGCAGCCCCACGTACGGTGCCGAGCAGTACTTC.

The rearrangement uses TRBV15 and TRBJ2-4; D gene uncertain. TRBJ2-7 explains the end of the DNA better; the J call may be wrong. CDR3 size: 12 residues. Germline V gives CDR1 LNHNV, CDR2 YYDKDF (reference sequence). The CDR3 DNA reads TGTGCCACCAGCATCCTGAGGAACGAGCAGTACTTC. Residues: CATSILRNEQYF.

The chain recombines TRBV7-2 with TRBJ1-2; D remains ambiguous. V was clipped by 6 bases and J by 0 bases, with 11 bases between them. CDR1 and CDR2 (germline): SGHTA, FQGNSA. The CDR3 has 14 amino acids. Written as DNA, the CDR3 is TGTGCCAGCAGGTCCCTAGTAACTAACTATGGCTACACCTTC. Protein product: CASRSLVTNYGYTF.

This clonotype was seen only a few times. This chain connects TRBV11-2 to TRBJ1-1; D unclear. V lost 6 bases, J lost 5 bases, and 7 bases lay in between. Germline V CDR1 and CDR2: SGHAT, FQNNGV. The CDR3 consists of 11 residues. The CDR3 spells CASSPRTEAFF. DNA for the CDR3: TGTGCCAGCAGTCCCCGGACTGAAGCTTTCTTT.

This clonotype was seen a few times. The genes are TRBV7-2 and TRBJ2-7; D is possibly TRBD1 or TRBD2 (5 bases each). Germline loops: CDR1 SGHTA, CDR2 FQGNSA. V lost 4 bases, J lost 2 bases, and 15 bases lay in between. CDR3 length equals 15 residues. CDR3 coding DNA: TGTGCCAGCAGCTCCCAGGTGGGGGTTCCCTACGAGCAGTACTTC. It yields the protein CASSSQVGVPYEQYF.

The CDR3 region has the DNA TGTGCCACCAGCGTCGGAGGTGGGAGGGATAGCAATCAGCCCCAGCATTTT. Translation: CATSVGGGRDSNQPQHF. The chain carries TRBV15 and TRBJ1-5; D is undetermined. V was shortened by 5 bases and J by 0 bases, with 17 bases between the two germline ends. There are 17 residues in the CDR3. Germline loops: CDR1 LNHNV, CDR2 YYDKDF (reference sequence).

The rearrangement uses TRBV12-3 or TRBV12-4 and TRBJ1-2, with D maybe TRBD1 (5 bases). This CDR3 has 13 residues. Trimming shortened V by 5 bases and J by 6 bases, and 13 bases separated the two germline ends. The CDR3 is CASSLGRSDGYTF. CDR3 nucleotides: TGTGCCAGCAGTCTGGGACGTTCCGATGGCTACACCTTC.

The chain couples TRBV20-1 to TRBJ1-4; 9 bases are shared with TRBD1. V dropped 5 bases and J dropped 1; count of bases not matched to a gene: 11. CDR1 DFQATT and CDR2 SNEGSKA come from the germline V gene (reference sequence). This CDR3 spans 17 amino acids. The CDR3 DNA reads as TGCAGTGCTTCAACAGGGGGCGGGTGGGGAACTAATGAAAAACTGTTTTTT. It yields the protein CSASTGGGWGTNEKLFF.

The rearrangement joins TRBV20-1 to TRBJ2-3; 9 bases match TRBD2. The length of the CDR3 is 14 residues. The V and J ends lost 6 bases and 2 bases, in that order; junction bases with no gene match: 6. CDR1 DFQATT and CDR2 SNEGSKA come from the germline V gene (reference sequence). The CDR3 protein is CSAISGGPTDTQYF. In DNA, the CDR3 is TGCAGTGCCATTAGCGGGGGCCCCACAGATACGCAGTATTTT.

This sequence joins TRBV7-9 and TRBJ2-7; 7 nucleotides line up with TRBD2. The DNA end lines up better with TRBJ2-5; the J call may be wrong. In germline, CDR1 is SEHNR, CDR2 FQNEAQ (reference sequence). The CDR3 loop spans 15 amino acids. The CDR3 protein is CASSLVELASKTQYF. CDR3 nucleotides: TGTGCCAGCAGCTTAGTCGAACTAGCGAGCAAGACCCAGTACTTC.

This clonotype showed up just a few times. V and J are TRBV27 and TRBJ2-3; D is unclear. CDR3 length equals 15 residues. Germline V gene lookup returns CDR1 MNHEY and CDR2 SMNVEV (reference sequence). V lost 5 bases and J lost 2, with 14 bases in between. The DNA for the CDR3 is TGTGCCAGCAGTCTTTCTCTCGCGACCACAGATACGCAGTATTTT. Amino acid sequence: CASSLSLATTDTQYF.

This clonotype was found many times. J is TRBJ1-2 and V is TRBV7-2; a weak D match, TRBD1 (5 bases). This CDR3 is built from 15 residues. The V gene lost 2 bases and the J gene lost 3 bases, with 13 bases spanning the gap. The germline V gene encodes CDR1 SGHTA and CDR2 FQGNSA. This CDR3 reads CASSLNRRGDYGYTF. In DNA form, the CDR3 reads TGTGCCAGCAGCTTAAACCGTCGGGGGGACTATGGCTACACCTTC.

This clonotype has ten or more counts. The CDR3 spells CSVEADLAVRAQYF. The DNA of the CDR3 is TGCAGCGTTGAAGCGGACCTAGCGGTCCGGGCCCAGTACTTC. The rearrangement uses TRBV29-1 and TRBJ2-5, with TRBD2 matching over 7 bases. After removal of 1 base from V and 9 bases from J, the junction contained 11 bases not matched to a gene. CDR1 is SQVTM and CDR2 is ANQGSEA in the germline V gene. This CDR3 contains 14 residues.

This clonotype was recorded a few times. The V call is TRBV7-2, the J call TRBJ2-1; possible D gene TRBD1, 6 bases. The length of the CDR3 is 15 residues. Germline lookup yields CDR1 SGHTA and CDR2 FQGNSA. Trimming took off 2 bases at V and 7 bases at J, with 15 bases between the two ends. The CDR3 sequence is CASSLHRVKGNEQFF. Here the CDR3 DNA reads TGTGCCAGCAGCTTACACAGGGTAAAGGGGAATGAGCAGTTCTTC.

There are a few counts of this clonotype. The chain links TRBV9 to TRBJ2-7; TRBD2 aligns across 10 bases. The CDR3 spans 16 residues. In germline, CDR1 is SGDLS, CDR2 YYNGEE. After removal of 0 bases from V and 2 bases from J, the junction contained 5 bases not matched to a gene. CDR3 amino acids: CASSVGGTSATYEQYF. The DNA of the CDR3 is TGTGCCAGCAGCGTAGGAGGGACTAGCGCGACCTACGAGCAGTACTTC.

This chain links TRBV12-3 or TRBV12-4 with TRBJ2-4; 9 nucleotides match TRBD1. The DNA end lines up better with TRBJ2-7; the J call may be wrong. The CDR3 extends over 16 amino acids. This chain's CDR3 is CASSPGDRVEAYEQYF. In DNA form, the CDR3 reads TGTGCCAGCAGTCCAGGGGACAGGGTTGAGGCCTACGAGCAGTACTTC.

The J gene is TRBJ1-1, the V gene TRBV24-1, with D uncertain. V dropped 7 bases and J dropped 10 bases, with 9 bases sitting between them. Germline V gives CDR1 KGHDR, CDR2 SFDVKD. CDR3 size: 10 residues. The CDR3 DNA reads TGTGCCACCAGGGATAGAGGAGCTTTCTTT. This translates into CATRDRGAFF.

Turning to this clonotype: Germline and junction disagree at one end, which may indicate a read error. The chain is built from TRBV6-4 and TRBJ2-1; D is undetermined. The germline CDR1 and CDR2 sequences are MRHNA and SNTAGT. CDR3 length equals 15 residues. CDR3 protein: CVSSVEDRSINEQFF. The CDR3 DNA reads as TGTGTCAGCAGTGTAGAGGATCGATCGATCAATGAGCAGTTCTTC.

Concerning this clonotype: Since a much larger clone is just one base distant, this may be a read error. This chain connects TRBV20-1 to TRBJ1-2, with TRBD1 matching 7 bases. The CDR3 is made up of 12 amino acids. J was trimmed by 8 bases and V by 4 bases; bases with no gene match: 7. Germline V gene data show CDR1 as DFQATT and CDR2 as SNEGSKA (reference sequence). The CDR3 bases are TGCAGTGCTACGACAGGGACAGACGGCTACACCTTC. Translating gives CSATTGTDGYTF.

The table lists this clonotype with many counts. The J gene is TRBJ1-2, the V gene TRBV11-2; a possible D gene is TRBD1 (6 bases). Between the trimmed V and J ends, which lost 0 bases and 7 bases, there was a span of 15 bases. The CDR3 is 15 amino acids. The germline CDR1 and CDR2 sequences are SGHAT and FQNNGV. CDR3 coding DNA: TGTGCCAGCAGCTTAGAAGGGGGGGTGTTAAGTGGCTACACCTTC. Translating gives CASSLEGGVLSGYTF. Drawing the rest from reference TRBV11-2 and TRBJ1-2, the complete variable domain is EAGVAQSPRYKIIEKRQSVAFWCNPISGHATLYWYQQILGQGPKLLIQFQNNGVVDDSQLPKDRFSAERLKGVDSTLKIQPAKLEDSAVYLCASSLEGGVLSGYTFGSGTRLTVV.

The rearrangement uses TRBV7-6 and TRBJ1-4; D unresolved. There are 16 residues in the CDR3. Germline CDR1 and CDR2: SGHVS and FNYEAQ. The V end was cut by 0 bases, the J end by 7 bases, with 15 bases between. CDR3 protein: CASSLASTGSGEKLFF. DNA for the CDR3: TGTGCCAGCAGCTTAGCGTCGACGGGTAGTGGTGAAAAACTGTTTTTT.

The chain links TRBV29-1 to TRBJ1-2; D remains unclear. CDR1 and CDR2 from the germline V gene are SQVTM and ANQGSEA. The CDR3 length is 14 residues. Deletions cut 3 bases from V and 3 bases from J, with 14 bases between. The CDR3 nucleotides read TGCAGCGTTGAGATCCGGGGATTGGACTATGGCTACACCTTC. Protein sequence: CSVEIRGLDYGYTF.